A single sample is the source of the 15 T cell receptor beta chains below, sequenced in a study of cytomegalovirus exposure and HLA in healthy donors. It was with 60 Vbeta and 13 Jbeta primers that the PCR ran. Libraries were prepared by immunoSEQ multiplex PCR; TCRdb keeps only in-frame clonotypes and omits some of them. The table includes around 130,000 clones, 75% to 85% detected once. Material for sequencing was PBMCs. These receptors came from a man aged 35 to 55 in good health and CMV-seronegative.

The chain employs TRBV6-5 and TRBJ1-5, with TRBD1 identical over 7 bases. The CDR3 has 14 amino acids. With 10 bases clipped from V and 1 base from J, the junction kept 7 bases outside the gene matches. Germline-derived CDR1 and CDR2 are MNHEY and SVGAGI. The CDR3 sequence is CATWAGGSNQPQHF. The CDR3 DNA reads TGTGCCACCTGGGCAGGGGGAAGCAATCAGCCCCAGCATTTT.

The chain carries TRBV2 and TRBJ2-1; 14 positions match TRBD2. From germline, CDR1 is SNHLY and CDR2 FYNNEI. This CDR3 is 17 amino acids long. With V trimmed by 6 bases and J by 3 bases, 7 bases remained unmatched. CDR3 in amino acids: CASSYGLAGGVYNEQFF. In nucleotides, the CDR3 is TGTGCCAGCAGCTATGGACTAGCGGGGGGAGTCTACAATGAGCAGTTCTTC.

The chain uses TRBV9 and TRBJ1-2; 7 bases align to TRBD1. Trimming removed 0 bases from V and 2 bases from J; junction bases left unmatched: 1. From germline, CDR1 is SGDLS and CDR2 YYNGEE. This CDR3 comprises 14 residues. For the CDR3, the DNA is TGTGCCAGCAGCGTAGGGGACAGAAACTATGGCTACACCTTC. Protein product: CASSVGDRNYGYTF.

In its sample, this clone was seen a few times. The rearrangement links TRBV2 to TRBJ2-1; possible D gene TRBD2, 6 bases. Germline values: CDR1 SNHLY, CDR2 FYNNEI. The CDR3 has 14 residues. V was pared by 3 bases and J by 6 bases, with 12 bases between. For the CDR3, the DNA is TGTGCCAGCAGTGAGGCTAGCGCCGCCAATGAGCAGTTCTTC. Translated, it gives CASSEASAANEQFF.

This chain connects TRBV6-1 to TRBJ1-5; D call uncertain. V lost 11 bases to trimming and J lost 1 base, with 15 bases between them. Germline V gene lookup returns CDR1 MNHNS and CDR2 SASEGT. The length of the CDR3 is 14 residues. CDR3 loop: CAGWGGRSNQPQHF. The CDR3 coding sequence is TGTGCCGGGTGGGGTGGGAGGAGCAATCAGCCCCAGCATTTT.

The CDR3 sequence is CVHLTWPYEQYF. CDR3 nucleotides: TGTGTACACTTGACTTGGCCCTACGAGCAGTACTTC. V is TRBV27 and J is TRBJ2-7; D is unclear. In germline, CDR1 is MNHEY, CDR2 SMNVEV (reference sequence). This CDR3 has 12 residues.

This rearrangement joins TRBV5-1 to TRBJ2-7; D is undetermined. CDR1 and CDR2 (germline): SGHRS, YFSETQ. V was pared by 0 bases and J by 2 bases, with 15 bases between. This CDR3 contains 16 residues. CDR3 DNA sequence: TGCGCCAGCAGCTTGGCCGAAAGACACCAGACCTACGAGCAGTACTTC. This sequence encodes CASSLAERHQTYEQYF.

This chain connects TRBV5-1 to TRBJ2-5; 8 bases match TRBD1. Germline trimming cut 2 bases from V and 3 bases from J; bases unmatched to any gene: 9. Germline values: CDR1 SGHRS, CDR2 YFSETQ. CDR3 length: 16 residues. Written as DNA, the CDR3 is TGCGCCAGCAGCTTTTCAGGGGGCGTCGGTAAAGAGACCCAGTACTTC. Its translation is CASSFSGGVGKETQYF.

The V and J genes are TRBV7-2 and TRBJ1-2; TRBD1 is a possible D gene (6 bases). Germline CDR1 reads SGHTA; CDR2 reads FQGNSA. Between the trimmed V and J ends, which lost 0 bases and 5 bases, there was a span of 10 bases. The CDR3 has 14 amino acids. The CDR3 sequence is CASSLAGGGYGYTF. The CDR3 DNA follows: TGTGCCAGCAGCTTAGCAGGGGGAGGGTATGGCTACACCTTC.

The CDR3 spells CASSYDSTYEQYF. The DNA of the CDR3 is TGTGCCAGCAGTTACGACAGTACCTACGAGCAGTACTTC. This chain links TRBV6-5 with TRBJ2-7, with D perhaps TRBD1 (5 bases). V gave up 2 bases and J gave up 2 bases, with 7 bases separating them. The germline CDR1 and CDR2 sequences are MNHEY and SVGAGI. The CDR3 is made up of 13 amino acids.

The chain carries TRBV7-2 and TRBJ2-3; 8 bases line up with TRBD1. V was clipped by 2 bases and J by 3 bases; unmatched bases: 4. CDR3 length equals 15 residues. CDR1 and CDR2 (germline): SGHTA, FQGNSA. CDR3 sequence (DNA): TGTGCCAGCAGCTTAAGGACAGGGCTAACAGATACGCAGTATTTT. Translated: CASSLRTGLTDTQYF.

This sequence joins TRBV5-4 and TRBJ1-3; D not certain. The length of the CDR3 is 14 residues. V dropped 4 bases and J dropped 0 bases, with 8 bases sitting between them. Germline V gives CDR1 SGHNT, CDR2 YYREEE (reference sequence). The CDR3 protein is CASSLKSSGNTIYF. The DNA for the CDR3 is TGTGCCAGCAGCCTAAAGAGCTCTGGAAACACCATATATTTT.

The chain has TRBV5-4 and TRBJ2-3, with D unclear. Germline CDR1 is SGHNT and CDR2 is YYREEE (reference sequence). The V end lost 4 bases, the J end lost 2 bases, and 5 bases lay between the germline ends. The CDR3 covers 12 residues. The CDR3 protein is CASSASTDTQYF. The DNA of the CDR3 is TGTGCCAGCAGCGCGTCCACAGATACGCAGTATTTT.

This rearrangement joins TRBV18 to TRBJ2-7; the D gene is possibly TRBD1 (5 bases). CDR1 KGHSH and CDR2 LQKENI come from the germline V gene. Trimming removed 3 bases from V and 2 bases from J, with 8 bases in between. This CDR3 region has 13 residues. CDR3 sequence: CASSPPQAYEQYF. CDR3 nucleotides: TGTGCCAGCTCACCTCCACAGGCCTACGAGCAGTACTTC.

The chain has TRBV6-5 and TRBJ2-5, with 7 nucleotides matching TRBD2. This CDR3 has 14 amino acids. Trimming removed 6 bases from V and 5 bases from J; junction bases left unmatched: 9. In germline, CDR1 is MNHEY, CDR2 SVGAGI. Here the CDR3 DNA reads TGTGCCAGCAGAGGGCTAGCGGCAGAGGAGACCCAGTACTTC. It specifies CASRGLAAEETQYF.